These 27 T cell receptor beta chains came from one sample sequenced in a study of shared clonotypes between healthy human individuals. Profiled with immunoSEQ multiplex PCR; TCRdb holds only in-frame clones, not every one. The sample has fewer than 600,000 clones; roughly 83% are singletons. The sample taken for sequencing was PBMCs. Receptor source: a woman between 35 and 50 years old in good health. Some clones in this sample may be carry-over from other donors' samples.

The chain has TRBV7-2 and TRBJ2-7, with D perhaps matching TRBD2 (5 bases). The germline V and J ends were trimmed by 5 bases and 0 bases, with 14 bases remaining between them. The CDR3 runs 15 residues. The V gene's germline CDR1 is SGHTA and CDR2 FQGNSA. CDR3 sequence (DNA): TGTGCCAGCAGCCCCCGAGGACTTTCCTCCTACGAGCAGTACTTC. It translates to CASSPRGLSSYEQYF.

This chain connects TRBV5-1 to TRBJ1-1; D unclear. Deletions cut 1 base from V and 5 bases from J, with 9 bases between. Per the germline V gene, CDR1 is SGHRS and CDR2 is YFSETQ. CDR3 length: 13 residues. As DNA, the CDR3 is TGCGCCAGCAGCTTGTCAAGGGAGACTGAAGCTTTCTTT. This translates into CASSLSRETEAFF.

DNA of the CDR3: TGCGCCAGCAGCTTGCTTAGCCTATCCTCCTCAGATACGCAGTATTTT. Translating gives CASSLLSLSSSDTQYF. The chain links TRBV5-1 to TRBJ2-3; D call uncertain. V was trimmed by 1 base and J by 4 bases, leaving 16 bases between them. The CDR3 has 16 amino acids. Looked up from germline, CDR1 is SGHRS and CDR2 is YFSETQ.

The rearrangement uses TRBV6-1 and TRBJ1-5; a weak D match, TRBD1 (6 bases). CDR1 MNHNS and CDR2 SASEGT come from the germline V gene. This CDR3 is 14 amino acids long. Deletions cut 5 bases from V and 6 bases from J, with 14 bases between. CDR3 amino acids: CASSPSGEGQPQHF. The CDR3, as DNA: TGTGCCAGCAGTCCGTCAGGGGAGGGTCAGCCCCAGCATTTT.

This chain connects TRBV4-2 to TRBJ2-5, with 11 bases fitting TRBD2. Germline CDR1 and CDR2: LGHNA and YNFKEQ. The CDR3 is made up of 17 amino acids. V lost 0 bases to trimming and J lost 4 bases; unmatched junction nucleotides: 7. In DNA, the CDR3 is TGTGCCAGCAGCCAAGATGGTAGCGGGAGGGGGGGAGAGACCCAGTACTTC. It codes for CASSQDGSGRGGETQYF.

This sequence joins TRBV7-9 and TRBJ1-4, with TRBD1 identical over 8 bases. The CDR3 length is 14 residues. CDR1 and CDR2 from the germline V gene are SEHNR and FQNEAQ (reference sequence). The V segment lost 5 bases and the J segment 2 bases; nucleotides outside the gene matches: 1. CDR3 bases: TGTGCCAGCAGCCGGACAGGGACTAATGAAAAACTGTTTTTT. Translation gives CASSRTGTNEKLFF.

The chain combines TRBV27 with TRBJ2-5, with 7 bases lining up with TRBD2. After removal of 5 bases from V and 1 base from J, the junction contained 4 bases not matched to a gene. CDR1 and CDR2 (germline): MNHEY, SMNVEV (reference sequence). The CDR3 contains 14 residues. In DNA form, the CDR3 reads TGTGCCAGCAGTAGAGCGGGGACCCAAGAGACCCAGTACTTC. Amino acid sequence: CASSRAGTQETQYF.

About this clone itself: The sample carries other DNA sequences with the same CDR3. The J gene is TRBJ2-7, the V gene TRBV6-1; perhaps TRBD1 as D (5 bases). The CDR3 is 13 amino acids. V was trimmed by 4 bases and J by 3 bases, leaving 10 bases between them. CDR1 and CDR2 from the germline V gene are MNHNS and SASEGT. CDR3 loop: CASSGTGFYEQYF. The CDR3 DNA reads TGTGCCAGCAGTGGAACAGGTTTCTACGAGCAGTACTTC.

This chain uses TRBV11-2 with TRBJ2-7; a possible D gene is TRBD1 (7 bases). The germline V gene encodes CDR1 SGHAT and CDR2 FQNNGV. Between the trimmed V and J ends, which lost 2 bases and 2 bases, there was a span of 19 bases. This CDR3 comprises 17 residues. CDR3 sequence: CASSLTGGTVRTYEQYF. The CDR3 DNA is TGTGCCAGCAGCTTAACCGGCGGGACAGTAAGAACCTACGAGCAGTACTTC. The full variable domain, its missing parts supplied by reference TRBV11-2 and TRBJ2-7, is EAGVAQSPRYKIIEKRQSVAFWCNPISGHATLYWYQQILGQGPKLLIQFQNNGVVDDSQLPKDRFSAERLKGVDSTLKIQPAKLEDSAVYLCASSLTGGTVRTYEQYFGPGTRLTVT.

The V gene is TRBV6-5, the J gene TRBJ1-4; D not certain. Trimming pared 0 bases from V and 7 bases from J, leaving 12 bases between. There are 15 residues in the CDR3. CDR1 MNHEY and CDR2 SVGAGI come from the germline V gene. Written as DNA, the CDR3 is TGTGCCAGCAGTTACTCTTGGCAGGACCTTGAAAAACTGTTTTTT. It codes for CASSYSWQDLEKLFF.

The chain has TRBV11-2 and TRBJ2-7; 8 nucleotides line up with TRBD2. V lost 0 bases, J lost 3 bases, and 4 bases stayed unmatched. The CDR3 consists of 15 residues. Per germline, CDR1 SGHAT and CDR2 FQNNGV. In DNA, the CDR3 is TGTGCCAGCAGCTTAGAAGCGGGGGAACTCTACGAGCAGTACTTC. It specifies CASSLEAGELYEQYF. Full variable domain (remainder filled in from reference TRBV11-2 and TRBJ2-7): EAGVAQSPRYKIIEKRQSVAFWCNPISGHATLYWYQQILGQGPKLLIQFQNNGVVDDSQLPKDRFSAERLKGVDSTLKIQPAKLEDSAVYLCASSLEAGELYEQYFGPGTRLTVT.

A few counts support this clone. V and J are TRBV18 and TRBJ2-7; 9 bases fit TRBD1. The germline gives CDR1 KGHSH, CDR2 LQKENI. The CDR3 has 14 residues. V trimming: 8 bases; J trimming: 7 bases; junction bases outside the gene matches: 12. The CDR3 bases are TGTGCCAGCCCGGAGTTCGGGACAGGGCGTGAGCAGTACTTC. This gives the protein CASPEFGTGREQYF.

This chain uses TRBV6-4 with TRBJ2-1; D may correspond to TRBD1 or TRBD2 (6 bases each). The CDR3 is 15 amino acids. CDR1 is MRHNA and CDR2 is SNTAGT in the germline V gene. V was pared by 2 bases and J by 9 bases, with 17 bases between. The CDR3 here is CASSDPNEGGGEQFF. The CDR3 DNA sequence: TGTGCCAGCAGTGACCCTAACGAGGGGGGAGGTGAGCAGTTCTTC.

The CDR3 DNA is TGTGCCAGTAGTCAACCCGGGACAGGGGGCCCGGGGGAGCTGTTTTTT. Translation: CASSQPGTGGPGELFF. The chain joins TRBV19 to TRBJ2-2; 12 nucleotides match TRBD1. The CDR3 consists of 16 residues. V was pared by 5 bases and J by 8 bases, with 9 bases of the junction left unmatched. Germline V gene data show CDR1 as LNHDA and CDR2 as SQIVND (reference sequence).

The CDR3 DNA reads as TGTGCCAGCAGTTGGGACGCCCTAGGGCTTCCCTACGAGCAGTACTTC. The encoded protein is CASSWDALGLPYEQYF. The chain recombines TRBV27 with TRBJ2-7; D is tentatively TRBD1 or TRBD2 (5 bases each). V was cut by 4 bases and J by 2 bases, with 18 bases left in between. The CDR3 consists of 16 residues. Germline CDR1 reads MNHEY; CDR2 reads SMNVEV (reference sequence).

Comment on this clone: The junction differs from germline at one of its ends, possibly a read error. This sequence joins TRBV7-7 and TRBJ2-2, with 7 bases that match TRBD1. CDR1 SSHAT and CDR2 FNYEAQ come from the germline V gene (reference sequence). The CDR3 covers 15 residues. CDR3 DNA: TGTGCTAGCAGCCAAGACAGGGCAGGTACCGGGGAGCTGTTTTTT. Its translation is CASSQDRAGTGELFF. Combining the CDR3 with reference TRBV7-7 and TRBJ2-2 gives the whole variable domain GAGVSQSPRYKVTKRGQDVTLRCDPISSHATLYWYQQALGQGPEFLTYFNYEAQPDKSGLPSDRFSAERPEGSISTLTIQRTEQRDSAMYRCASSQDRAGTGELFFGEGSRLTVL.

This clone was recorded only once. The V and J genes are TRBV6-5 and TRBJ2-2; D not resolved. The CDR3 is made up of 12 amino acids. The germline V gene encodes CDR1 MNHEY and CDR2 SVGAGI. Trimming left V 6 bases short and J 8 bases short, with 10 bases between. In DNA form, the CDR3 reads TGTGCCAGCAGCGTGCGACCGGGGGAGCTGTTTTTT. Its protein is CASSVRPGELFF.

The chain uses TRBV28 and TRBJ2-7; 8 bases agree with TRBD2. Losses at the gene ends were 4 bases for V and 0 bases for J; bases not matched to a gene: 2. This CDR3 comprises 14 residues. The germline V gene encodes CDR1 MDHEN and CDR2 SYDVKM. The CDR3 nucleotides read TGTGCCAGCAGTTACAGCGGGGGCTCCTACGAGCAGTACTTC. It codes for CASSYSGGSYEQYF.

The V call is TRBV2, the J call TRBJ2-7; the match to TRBD1 covers 9 bases. This CDR3 has 15 residues. V shed 4 bases, J shed 2 bases, and the junction held 6 bases outside the gene matches. CDR1 is SNHLY, CDR2 FYNNEI, per germline. The CDR3 region has the DNA TGTGCCAGCAGTGTAGACAGGGGGTACCCCTACGAGCAGTACTTC. Amino acids: CASSVDRGYPYEQYF.

The chain employs TRBV28 and TRBJ1-4; 8 bases agree with TRBD1. The CDR3 runs 15 residues. V shed 5 bases, J shed 7 bases, and the junction held 9 bases outside the gene matches. Germline V gene data show CDR1 as MDHEN and CDR2 as SYDVKM. CDR3 DNA: TGTGCCAGCAGTACCGACAGGGGTTGGGGTGAAAAACTGTTTTTT. Translated: CASSTDRGWGEKLFF. The whole variable domain, remainder taken from reference TRBV28 and TRBJ1-4, is DVKVTQSSRYLVKRTGEKVFLECVQDMDHENMFWYRQDPGLGLRLIYFSYDVKMKEKGDIPEGYSVSREKKERFSLILESASTNQTSMYLCASSTDRGWGEKLFFGSGTQLSVL.

This clone was detected only a few times. The chain has TRBV2 and TRBJ1-4; no definite D call. CDR1 is SNHLY, CDR2 FYNNEI, per germline. Trimming left V 4 bases short and J 6 bases short, with 12 bases between. There are 14 residues in the CDR3. The DNA for the CDR3 is TGTGCCAGCAGTGTCGGAAGCTCGTATGAAAAACTGTTTTTT. Its protein product is CASSVGSSYEKLFF. The variable domain in full, completed from reference TRBV2 and TRBJ1-4, reads EPEVTQTPSHQVTQMGQEVILRCVPISNHLYFYWYRQILGQKVEFLVSFYNNEISEKSEIFDDQFSVERPDGSNFTLKIRSTKLEDSAMYFCASSVGSSYEKLFFGSGTQLSVL.

The chain joins TRBV19 to TRBJ1-2; maybe TRBD1 (6 bases). V was shortened by 6 bases and J by 5 bases, with 19 bases between the two germline ends. The CDR3 is 15 residues long. CDR1 is LNHDA and CDR2 is SQIVND in the germline V gene (reference sequence). DNA of the CDR3: TGTGCCAGTAGCTGGCCGGCGGGGGGCGAGTATGGCTACACCTTC. It specifies CASSWPAGGEYGYTF.

In the case of this clone: This probably arose from a read error, given a far larger clone one base away. V usage is TRBV28 and J usage is TRBJ1-5; D perhaps matches TRBD1 (5 bases). CDR3 length equals 15 residues. Germline lookup yields CDR1 MDHEN and CDR2 SYDVKM. The CDR3 is CVSSLGGVGDQPQHF. In DNA form, the CDR3 reads TGTGTCAGCAGTTTAGGCGGCGTGGGGGATCAGCCCCAGCATTTT.

This chain joins TRBV5-4 and TRBJ1-2, with a weak D call TRBD1 (5 bases). With 2 bases removed from V and 0 bases from J, the gap between germline ends came to 11 bases. Looked up from germline, CDR1 is SGHNT and CDR2 is YYREEE (reference sequence). The CDR3 runs 15 residues. DNA of the CDR3: TGTGCCAGCAGCTTACGAGGGGTTACTAACTATGGCTACACCTTC. Protein product: CASSLRGVTNYGYTF.

This clone was recorded a few times. The rearrangement joins TRBV19 to TRBJ1-1, with 10 bases that match TRBD1. The junction had 11 bases not matched to a gene; V was cut back by 4 bases and J by 6 bases. CDR3 length equals 16 residues. CDR1 and CDR2 from the germline V gene are LNHDA and SQIVND (reference sequence). The CDR3 sequence: CASSRTGGVLGAEAFF. The CDR3 bases are TGTGCCAGTAGTAGGACAGGGGGTGTCCTTGGAGCTGAAGCTTTCTTT.

This clone was found once. The chain carries TRBV14 and TRBJ2-7; 9 positions match TRBD1. This CDR3 comprises 13 residues. Germline V CDR1 and CDR2: SGHDN, FVKESK. V shed 1 base, J shed 7 bases, and the junction held 2 bases outside the gene matches. The CDR3 bases are TGTGCCAGCAGCCAAGTGACAGGGGGGGAGCAGTACTTC. It translates to CASSQVTGGEQYF.

The rearrangement joins TRBV7-9 to TRBJ2-7; possible D gene TRBD1, 5 bases. The CDR3 is made up of 12 amino acids. Trimming pared 5 bases from V and 4 bases from J, leaving 9 bases between. Germline V CDR1 and CDR2: SEHNR, FQNEAQ (reference sequence). The DNA of the CDR3 is TGTGCCAGCAGCAATGACAGATACGAGCAGTACTTC. Amino acids: CASSNDRYEQYF.